The clone carrying this TCR beta chain occurred once. Its antigen is currently unknown. Sequencing was performed with immunoSEQ multiplex PCR; in TCRdb, only in-frame clones are kept and a portion is missing. The sample has about 120,000 clones; around 90% are singletons. This entry comes from a study of radiotherapy plus CTLA-4 blockade in lung cancer. About the study: Of all patients, around 19% responded objectively and roughly 31% showed disease control.

Overall study findings and caveats: Some TCR clones had been derived from tumors. These clones expanded in peripheral blood after radiotherapy plus ipilimumab. Together with interferon-beta, which increased in serum after radiation, early dynamic changes in blood T cell clones were reportedly the best predictors of response.

Chemo-refractory metastatic non-small-cell lung cancer patients were treated with focal radiation plus CTLA-4 blockade with ipilimumab. The receptor's source is a human donor with non-small cell lung cancer that progressed on radiotherapy plus ipilimumab. This sample comprised peripheral blood, obtained from a patient treated with radiotherapy plus ipilimumab.

CDR3 sequence reads: CASSLQRGGSTGELFF. The CDR3 DNA sequence: TGTGCCAGCAGCCTCCAGCGGGGGGGTTCCACCGGGGAGCTGTTTTTT. The chain couples TRBV4-2 to TRBJ2-2; TRBD2 aligns across 10 bases. The CDR3 sequence is 16 residues long. Germline loops: CDR1 LGHNA, CDR2 YNFKEQ. The junction had 6 bases not matched to a gene; V was cut back by 4 bases and J by 4 bases.